A selection of T cell receptor beta chains follows, all from one sample in a study of cytomegalovirus exposure and HLA in healthy donors. Sequencing was performed with immunoSEQ multiplex PCR; in TCRdb, only in-frame clones are kept and a portion is missing. Of 150,000 to 200,000 clones listed, 79% are singletons. Sample: PBMCs. These receptors originate from a woman between 50 and 59 years old in good health and CMV-seronegative. The conserved cysteine and the conserved F or W are not part of the CDR3 here.

>TRBJ2-4|TRBV4-3
ASSQDPARDIQY
>TRBJ2-4|TRBV7-2
ASTREGLAKNIQY
>TRBJ2-5|TRBV4-3
ASSQEGQGQETQY
>TRBJ2-2|TRBV7-3
ASSPTRREGGYTGELF
>TRBJ2-1|TRBV11-3
ASSSRGSYNEQF
>TRBJ2-3|TRBV7-2
ASSLAPLAGGGTDTQY
>TRBJ2-2|TRBV4-1
ANNPGQDANTGELF
>TRBJ1-3|TRBV27
ASSFAGGGNTIY
>TRBJ1-2|TRBV28
ASSQGRNYGYT
>TRBJ2-7|TRBV5-6
ATQGALDEQY
>TRBJ2-1|TRBV7-9
ASSSTSGGLNEQF
>TRBJ2-5|TRBV4-2
ASSQGGGGLKTQY
>TRBJ1-5|TRBV19
ASSILSLRTGGQPQH
>.|TRBV4-3
ASSQDSAGMGEQY
>TRBJ2-3|TRBV4-1
ASSHPDRDTDTQY
>TRBJ1-5|TRBV6-1
ASSAEGQPTAQH
>TRBJ1-1|TRBV11-2
ASSFGQGRRTEAF
>TRBJ2-3|TRBV5-6
ASSLRTSGFRGTDTQY
>TRBJ2-2|TRBV9
ASSVGSSGNTGELF
>TRBJ2-2|TRBV28
ASSLTGTNTGELF
>TRBJ1-5|TRBV28
ASSQDMSYSNQPQH
>TRBJ2-3|TRBV5-6
ASSPGSGGADTQY
>TRBJ1-2|TRBV10-2
ASSDGGLTDYGYT
>.|TRBV2
AGGLAGESEQY
>TRBJ2-1|TRBV6-1
ASRRRETYNEQF